This TCR beta chain emerged from a study of identical twins. V trimming: 5 bases; J trimming: 7 bases; junction bases outside the gene matches: 7. The CDR3 is 14 amino acids. Germline V gene lookup returns CDR1 SGHVS and CDR2 FQNEAQ. Study observations and caveats: Cord blood's abundant beta clonotypes had fewer insertions, unlike memory repertoires. The study reached conclusions through statistical analysis that was cross-sectional, not following the same donors.

TCRdb redid the calling of the 5' RACE reads with MiXCR, one entry per CDR3 protein. The table lists hundreds of thousands of distinct CDR3 sequences, approximately 21% of them singletons, with 4% to 4.5% in the top ten. As for this clonotype: The antigen remains unidentified.

These records were also assigned to another study, of T cells expressing NK-cell markers. This second study notes: There were seven HCMV-seropositive donors and one seronegative donor among the eight sequenced. In a group of several donors, dominant NKG2C+ clonotypes represented about 1.0-8% of CD8+ T cells.

The source of this sequence is a woman between 18 and 30 years old in good health. The sequencing input was PBMCs. The rearrangement links TRBV7-8 to TRBJ1-5; 8 bases agree with TRBD1. CDR3 DNA: TGTGCCAGCAGCGCGGGACAGGTCCCCCAGCCCCAGCATTTT. Encoded protein: CASSAGQVPQPQHF.